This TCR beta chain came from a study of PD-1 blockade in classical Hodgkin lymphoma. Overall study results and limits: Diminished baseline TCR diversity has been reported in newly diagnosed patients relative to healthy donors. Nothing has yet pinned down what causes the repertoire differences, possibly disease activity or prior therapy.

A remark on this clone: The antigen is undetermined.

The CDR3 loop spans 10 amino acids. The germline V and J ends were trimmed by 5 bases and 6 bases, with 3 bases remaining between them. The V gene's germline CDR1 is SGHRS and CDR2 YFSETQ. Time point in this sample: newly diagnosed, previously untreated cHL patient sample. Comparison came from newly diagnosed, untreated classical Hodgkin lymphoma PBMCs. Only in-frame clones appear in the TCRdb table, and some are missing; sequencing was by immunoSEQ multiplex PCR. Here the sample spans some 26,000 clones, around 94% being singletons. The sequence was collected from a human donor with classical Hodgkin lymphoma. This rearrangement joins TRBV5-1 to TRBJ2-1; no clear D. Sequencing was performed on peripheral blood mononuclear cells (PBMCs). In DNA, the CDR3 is TGCGCCAGCAGTGGCAATGAGCAGTTCTTC. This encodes CASSGNEQFF.